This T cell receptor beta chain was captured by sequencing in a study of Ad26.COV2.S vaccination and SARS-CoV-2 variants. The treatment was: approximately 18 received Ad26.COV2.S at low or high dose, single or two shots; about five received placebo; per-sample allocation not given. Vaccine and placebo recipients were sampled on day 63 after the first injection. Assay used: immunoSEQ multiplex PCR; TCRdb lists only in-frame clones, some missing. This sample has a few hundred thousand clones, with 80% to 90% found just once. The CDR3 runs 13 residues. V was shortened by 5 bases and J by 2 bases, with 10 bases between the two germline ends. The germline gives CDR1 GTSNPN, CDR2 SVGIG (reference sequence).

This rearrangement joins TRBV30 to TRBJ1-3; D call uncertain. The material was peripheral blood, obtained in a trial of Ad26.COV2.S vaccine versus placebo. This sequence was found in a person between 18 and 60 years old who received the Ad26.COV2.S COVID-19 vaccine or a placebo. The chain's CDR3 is CAWDYGTGNTIYF. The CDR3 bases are TGTGCCTGGGACTACGGCACTGGAAACACCATATATTTT.